The clone carrying this T cell receptor beta chain was detected once. This CDR3 region has 14 residues. The V segment lost 7 bases and the J segment 6 bases; nucleotides outside the gene matches: 9. The germline CDR1 and CDR2 sequences are SGHDT and YYEEEE. Per the original methods: The assay estimated nucleated cells by amplifying reference gene primers. Using immunoSEQ multiplex PCR, the repertoire was profiled, and TCRdb retains in-frame clones only, with some absent. D and trimming were read from the DNA, whereas the V and J calls and clone size are those reported in that table. This table holds about 150,000 clones, approximately 73% found once. This specimen belongs to a study of blood T cell repertoires in COVID-19. Whole-study context: Acute-phase and convalescent COVID-19 samples originated in the United States, Italy and Spain.

Material for sequencing was peripheral blood. The chain couples TRBV5-6 to TRBJ2-1; 8 nucleotides align to TRBD2. This receptor was taken from a woman at least 80 years old with acute or convalescent COVID-19. The CDR3 protein is CASLLGAGGNEQFF. The CDR3 DNA is TGTGCCAGCCTCCTGGGCGCGGGGGGCAATGAGCAGTTCTTC.